Sequencing of this T cell receptor (beta chain) was carried out in a study of blood T cells in healthy people across ages. Primed by a sample-barcoded 5' primer and a J-beta primer mix, a second PCR proceeded for roughly 7 to 12 cycles. Each cDNA molecule was tagged by a template-switch adaptor with 12 random nucleotides. TCRdb re-called the 5' RACE reads through MiXCR, storing one row per CDR3 protein. The sample shows about 1.5 million distinct CDR3 sequences, approximately 42% of them seen only once. Study results and limitations: The unknown donor CMV status may have confounded expanded clonotype changes. The fall in TCR beta diversity per million T cells was roughly linear with age.

In regard to this clonotype: Its target is unknown.

V shed 2 bases and J shed 3 bases, with 11 bases lying between them. Per the germline V gene, CDR1 is SGHAT and CDR2 is FQNNGV. This CDR3 comprises 14 residues. The chain links TRBV11-2 to TRBJ2-7; no firm D call. The source material was blood. The source of this sequence is a woman aged 18 to 35 in good health. CDR3 sequence (DNA): TGTGCCAGCAGCTTAAGGTCTTCCGACTACGAGCAGTACTTC. Amino acids: CASSLRSSDYEQYF.